The subject of this entry is one T cell receptor beta chain. Possible read error: a much larger clone is one base away. V lost 6 bases to trimming and J lost 5 bases, with 8 bases between them. CDR1 SGDLS and CDR2 YYNGEE come from the germline V gene. The CDR3 sequence is 11 residues long. The PCR made use of 60 Vbeta and 13 Jbeta primers. The table came from immunoSEQ multiplex PCR; TCRdb's copy has only in-frame clones and leaves some out. The sample contains under 95,000 clones, more than 60% of which appear only once. This sample stems from a study of cytomegalovirus exposure and HLA in healthy donors.

The receptor was isolated from a boy between 10 and 17 years old in good health and CMV-seronegative. The rearrangement links TRBV9 to TRBJ1-2, with D unclear. The sequencing sample was made of PBMCs. Here the CDR3 DNA reads TGTGCCAGCAACCGAGGGTATGGCTACACCTTC. Amino acids: CASNRGYGYTF.